The next 3 T cell receptor beta chains were all read from a single sample in a study of identical twins (dated by TCRdb to about 2016). Receptors were amplified or captured by 5' RACE. TCRdb records Illumina HiSeq 2000 as the sequencer. Clones were called with MiXCR by TCRdb after fastp trimmed the public reads at Q25, and only in-frame beta chains were retained. For every CDR3 protein sequence, its rows merge into one entry that carries the most common genes and DNA. Here the sample has about 1.7 million distinct CDR3 sequences; more than 30% occur a single time. The ten largest clones take up roughly 0.3% of the sample. Material for sequencing was cord blood. These receptors were taken from a newborn girl in good health.

A remark on this clonotype: A much larger clone differs from this one at a single base, so this may be a read error. V and J are TRBV29-1 and TRBJ2-4; D is perhaps TRBD1 or TRBD2 (5 bases each). Germline V lookup: CDR1 SQVTM, CDR2 ANQGSEA. This CDR3 has 17 amino acids. V was cut by 3 bases and J by 2 bases, with 20 bases left in between. CDR3 DNA sequence: TGCAGCGTTGAGCTACTGGGGACGGCGATGACCAAAAACATTCAGTACTTC. Amino acids: CSVELLGTAMTKNIQYF.

This sequence joins TRBV5-1 and TRBJ1-2; 7 bases fit TRBD1. The CDR3 has 18 residues. After removal of 2 bases from V and 0 bases from J, the junction contained 13 bases not matched to a gene. Germline-derived CDR1 and CDR2 are SGHRS and YFSETQ. The CDR3 spells CASSFVSGQISPNYGYTF. The CDR3 DNA reads as TGCGCCAGCAGCTTTGTGTCGGGACAGATAAGCCCTAACTATGGCTACACCTTC.

The J gene is TRBJ2-5, the V gene TRBV20-1; TRBD2 aligns across 8 bases. Losses at the gene ends were 2 bases for V and 11 bases for J; bases not matched to a gene: 19. Germline CDR1 and CDR2: DFQATT and SNEGSKA (reference sequence). The CDR3 totals 16 residues. The CDR3, as DNA: TGCAGTGCTAGATCGAGAGAGCGGGAGTGGGGGGATGAGCAGTACTTC. Translation: CSARSREREWGDEQYF.